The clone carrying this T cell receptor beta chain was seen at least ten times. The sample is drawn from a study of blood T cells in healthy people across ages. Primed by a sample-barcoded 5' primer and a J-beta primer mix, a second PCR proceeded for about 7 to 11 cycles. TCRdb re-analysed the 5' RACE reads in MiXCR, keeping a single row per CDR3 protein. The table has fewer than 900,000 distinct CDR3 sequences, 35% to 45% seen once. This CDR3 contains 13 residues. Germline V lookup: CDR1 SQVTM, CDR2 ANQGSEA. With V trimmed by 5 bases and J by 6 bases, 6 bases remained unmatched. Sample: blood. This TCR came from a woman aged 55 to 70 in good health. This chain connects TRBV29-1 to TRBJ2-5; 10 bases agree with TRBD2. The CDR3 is CSVLLAGVKTQYF. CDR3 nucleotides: TGCAGCGTTCTGCTAGCGGGAGTGAAGACCCAGTACTTC.